Below, 5 T cell receptor beta chains from the same sample are listed, as sequenced in a study of blood T cell repertoires in COVID-19. The data were produced by immunoSEQ multiplex PCR, yet TCRdb's version contains in-frame clones alone and is incomplete. Here the sample spans roughly 280,000 clones, around four fifths being singletons. Sequences were obtained from peripheral blood. The receptors shown here come from a man in his fifties or sixties who had recovered from COVID-19.

The chain recombines TRBV5-1 with TRBJ2-3, with a possible D match to TRBD2 (6 bases). Trimming stripped 0 bases from V and 11 bases from J, with 13 bases between. From germline, CDR1 is SGHRS and CDR2 YFSETQ. This CDR3 contains 13 residues. CDR3 sequence: CASSLVPGEGQYF. Written as DNA, the CDR3 is TGCGCCAGCAGCTTGGTGCCGGGAGAGGGGCAGTATTTT.

This chain joins TRBV6-5 and TRBJ2-3; 9 bases line up with TRBD2. Trimming cost V 1 base and J 7 bases; bases outside gene matches: 6. The CDR3 spans 15 residues. Per germline, CDR1 MNHEY and CDR2 SVGAGI. CDR3 loop: CASSYFSGSTNTQYF. The CDR3 DNA reads TGTGCCAGCAGTTACTTTAGCGGGAGCACCAATACGCAGTATTTT.

This chain links TRBV6-1 with TRBJ2-3, with D possibly matching TRBD2 (5 bases). This CDR3 has 16 amino acids. V was trimmed by 0 bases and J by 3 bases, leaving 13 bases between them. CDR1 and CDR2 from the germline V gene are MNHNS and SASEGT. The CDR3: CASSEALRTQTDTQYF. In nucleotides, the CDR3 is TGTGCCAGCAGTGAAGCGCTTCGGACTCAAACAGATACGCAGTATTTT.

The CDR3 here is CASSHSGGTDTQYF. CDR3 in DNA: TGTGCCAGCAGCCACAGCGGGGGCACAGATACGCAGTATTTT. This chain links TRBV7-9 with TRBJ2-3, with 7 nucleotides matching TRBD2. The CDR3 length is 14 residues. Germline lookup yields CDR1 SEHNR and CDR2 FQNEAQ (reference sequence). V trimming: 5 bases; J trimming: 1 base; junction bases outside the gene matches: 3.

This chain uses TRBV27 with TRBJ2-1; 14 nucleotides line up with TRBD2. The J segment lost 5 bases and the V segment lost 3 bases, leaving 6 bases of the junction unmatched. Germline V CDR1 and CDR2: MNHEY, SMNVEV (reference sequence). The CDR3 has 17 residues. The CDR3 protein is CASSFWGLAGDNNEQFF. The CDR3 bases are TGTGCCAGCAGTTTCTGGGGACTAGCGGGAGATAACAATGAGCAGTTCTTC.